Reported below is one TCR beta chain. The sample belongs to a study of blood T cell repertoires in COVID-19. Looking at the study overall: Acute-phase and convalescent COVID-19 samples originated in the United States, Italy and Spain.

Repertoires were generated with immunoSEQ multiplex PCR, while TCRdb's copy carries only in-frame clones and drops some. The sample has about 350,000 clones, roughly 87% seen once; the top ten hold 0.9% to 1.2%. This sequence was found in a young woman who had recovered from COVID-19. Specimen: PBMCs or T cells enriched from blood (not recorded which).

CDR3 sequence (DNA): TGTGCCAGCAGCCAAGAGGGGGCCCTCTCAAGAGAGACCCAGTACTTC. It encodes CASSQEGALSRETQYF. V is TRBV4-2 and J is TRBJ2-5, with D perhaps matching TRBD1 (6 bases). V was shortened by 0 bases and J by 4 bases, with 15 bases between the two germline ends. From germline, CDR1 is LGHNA and CDR2 YNFKEQ. The CDR3 sequence is 16 residues long.